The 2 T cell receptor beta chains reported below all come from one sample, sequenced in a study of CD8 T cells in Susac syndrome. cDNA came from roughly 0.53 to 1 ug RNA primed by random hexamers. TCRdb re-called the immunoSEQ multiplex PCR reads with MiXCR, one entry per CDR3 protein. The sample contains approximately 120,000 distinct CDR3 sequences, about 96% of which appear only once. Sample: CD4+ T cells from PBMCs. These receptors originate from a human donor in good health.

CDR3 nucleotide sequence: TGCAGTGCTGACACCTTCTCTGGAAACACCATATATTTT. Amino acids: CSADTFSGNTIYF. The chain has TRBV20-1 and TRBJ1-3; D ambiguous. The CDR3 covers 13 residues. V lost 5 bases, J lost 0 bases, and 8 bases lay in between. Germline V gene sequence: CDR1 DFQATT, CDR2 SNEGSKA (reference sequence).

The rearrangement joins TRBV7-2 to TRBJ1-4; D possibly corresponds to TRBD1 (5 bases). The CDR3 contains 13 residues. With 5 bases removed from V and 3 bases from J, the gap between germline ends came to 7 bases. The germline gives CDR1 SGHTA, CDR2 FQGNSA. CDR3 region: CASSRQSNEKLFF. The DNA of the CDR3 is TGTGCCAGCAGCCGACAGTCTAATGAAAAACTGTTTTTT.